The rows below give T cell receptor beta chains drawn from one sample of a study of technical replicates of blood from a few donors. Assay used: immunoSEQ multiplex PCR; TCRdb lists only in-frame clones, some missing. This repertoire shows about 50,000 clones, more than 95% found once; its top ten account for about 0.41%. Sequencing used T cells isolated from PBMCs. These receptors originate from a human donor in good health. The CDR3 runs from the conserved cysteine through the conserved F or W. D genes are given only for firm matches. Clone size is stated in some rows and not others, as once, few, many or a class when expanded.

d_gene,j_gene,abundance,v_gene,CDR3nt,CDR3aa
NA,TRBJ2-4,once,TRBV2,TGTGCCAGCAGTGAAGGAGTAGTCAAAAACATTCAGTACTTC,CASSEGVVKNIQYF
TRBD2,TRBJ2-7,NA,TRBV2,TGTGCCAGCAGGGAGGGACTAGTCATTATCTACGAGCAGTACTTC,CASREGLVIIYEQYF
NA,TRBJ2-1,NA,TRBV29-1,TGCAGCGTCGCCATCCTAGCGTACTCCTACAATGAGCAGTTCTTC,CSVAILAYSYNEQFF
TRBD1,TRBJ2-5,NA,TRBV25-1,TGTGCCAGCAGTGAGTCCGGGACAGGATGGGAAGAGACCCAGTACTTC,CASSESGTGWEETQYF
TRBD1,TRBJ1-1,NA,TRBV11-2,TGTGCCAGCAGCTACAGACAGGGGAATGAAGCTTTCTTT,CASSYRQGNEAFF
TRBD1,TRBJ1-5,NA,TRBV10-3,TGTGCCATCAGTGGGACAGGGATTCAGCCCCAGCATTTT,CAISGTGIQPQHF
TRBD1,TRBJ2-6,NA,TRBV15,TGTGCCACCAGCCCGAGTGGGACAGGACACTCTGGGGCCAACGTCCTGACTTTC,CATSPSGTGHSGANVLTF
TRBD1,TRBJ1-2,NA,TRBV6-6,TGTGCCAGCAGGATCGACAGGGGACGAAGTGCCTTC,CASRIDRGRSAF
NA,TRBJ1-1,NA,TRBV9,TGTGCCAGCAGCGTAGAACCAGTTATGAACACTGAAGCTTTCTTT,CASSVEPVMNTEAFF
NA,TRBJ2-2,NA,TRBV7-3,TGTGCCAGCAGCTTAAATGCGGGCTACACCGGGGAGCTGTTTTTT,CASSLNAGYTGELFF
NA,TRBJ2-1,NA,TRBV19,TGTGCCAGTAGTATGTACAGGGCCGGTTTGGCGGGAGTGAGTCATGAGCAGTTCTTC,CASSMYRAGLAGVSHEQFF
NA,TRBJ1-1,NA,TRBV7-3,TGTGCCAGCAGCTTTGAGGGAGGCTACACTGAAGCTTTCTTT,CASSFEGGYTEAFF
TRBD1,TRBJ2-5,once,TRBV2,TGTGCCAGCAGTTCCGGGACAGGGTATACGGAGACCCAGTACTTC,CASSSGTGYTETQYF
TRBD2,TRBJ2-1,NA,TRBV5-1,TGCGCCAGCAGCTTGGACGGTAGCGGGGGGGACAATGAGCAGTTCTTC,CASSLDGSGGDNEQFF
TRBD2,TRBJ2-5,NA,TRBV11-2,TGTGCCAGCAGCCTAGTAGGGACTAGCGCAGAGACCCAGTACTTC,CASSLVGTSAETQYF
TRBD1,TRBJ1-1,few,TRBV19,TGTGCCAGTAGTGTCGGGGACAGCAACACTGAAGCTTTCTTT,CASSVGDSNTEAFF
TRBD1,TRBJ1-1,NA,TRBV9,TGTGCCAGCAGCTTCAGGGGGCCCACTGAAGCTTTCTTT,CASSFRGPTEAFF
TRBD2,TRBJ2-7,NA,TRBV11-2,TGTGCCAGCAGCTTAGGGGGACTAGCGGGAGCATTTAATTTGGAGTACTTC,CASSLGGLAGAFNLEYF
TRBD1,TRBJ1-2,NA,TRBV6-5,TGTGCCAGCAGTTACTCGAAAACAGGGGTTGGACATGGCTACACCTTC,CASSYSKTGVGHGYTF
TRBD2,TRBJ2-7,NA,TRBV4-1,TGCGCCAGCAGCCAAGAGCGGGAGGGCAAAGAGCAGTACTTC,CASSQEREGKEQYF
TRBD2,TRBJ2-1,NA,TRBV6-5,TGTGCCAGCAGTTACACACCGGGACTAGTCGGTCGGGAGCAGTTCTTC,CASSYTPGLVGREQFF